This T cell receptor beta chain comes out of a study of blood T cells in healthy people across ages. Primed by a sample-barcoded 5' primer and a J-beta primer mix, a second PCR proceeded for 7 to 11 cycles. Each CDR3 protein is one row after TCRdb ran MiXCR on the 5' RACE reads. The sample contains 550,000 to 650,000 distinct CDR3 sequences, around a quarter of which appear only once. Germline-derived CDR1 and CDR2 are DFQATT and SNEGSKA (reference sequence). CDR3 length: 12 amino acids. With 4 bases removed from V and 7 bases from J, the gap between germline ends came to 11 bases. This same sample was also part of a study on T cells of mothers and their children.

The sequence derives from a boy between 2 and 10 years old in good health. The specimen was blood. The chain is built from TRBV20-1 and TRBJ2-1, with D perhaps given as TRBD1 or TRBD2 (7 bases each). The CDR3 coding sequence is TGCAGTGCTAACAGGGGAGGGAATGAGCAGTTCTTC. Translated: CSANRGGNEQFF.